One sample yielded the 14 T cell receptor beta chains listed below, sequenced in a study of cytotoxic CD8 clonotypes in ibrutinib-treated CLL. Profiled with immunoSEQ multiplex PCR; TCRdb holds only in-frame clones, not every one. The top ten clones hold roughly 6.7% of a sample with 300,000 to 400,000 clones, over 60% of them seen once. Material: PBMCs, obtained after 36 months of ibrutinib treatment. These receptors were taken from a human donor with chronic lymphocytic leukemia.

The chain combines TRBV7-8 with TRBJ1-5; no clear D. From germline, CDR1 is SGHVS and CDR2 FQNEAQ. CDR3 length equals 17 residues. V lost 5 bases and J 0 bases, leaving 17 bases between the germline ends. The CDR3, as DNA: TGTGCCAGCAGCAACCCCAAGACCGGGGATAGCAATCAGCCCCAGCATTTT. Encoded protein: CASSNPKTGDSNQPQHF.

This rearrangement joins TRBV7-2 to TRBJ2-1, with TRBD2 matching over 8 bases. Germline V gene sequence: CDR1 SGHTA, CDR2 FQGNSA. The CDR3 is 18 residues long. V was clipped by 4 bases and J by 3 bases; unmatched bases: 14. The CDR3 reads CASSYPHRGGRNYNEQFF. CDR3 in DNA: TGTGCCAGCAGCTACCCCCACCGGGGGGGCCGAAACTACAATGAGCAGTTCTTC. The variable domain in full, with the rest retrieved from reference TRBV7-2 and TRBJ2-1, is GAGVSQSPSNKVTEKGKDVELRCDPISGHTALYWYRQSLGQGLEFLIYFQGNSAPDKSGLPSDRFSAERTGGSVSTLTIQRTQQEDSAVYLCASSYPHRGGRNYNEQFFGPGTRLTVL.

The chain combines TRBV15 with TRBJ2-1; 10 bases map to TRBD1. The CDR3 has 14 residues. The V segment lost 6 bases and the J segment 9 bases; nucleotides outside the gene matches: 8. The germline gives CDR1 LNHNV, CDR2 YYDKDF (reference sequence). The CDR3 region is CATSQDRGRSEQFF. CDR3 DNA: TGTGCCACCAGTCAAGACAGGGGGCGCAGTGAGCAGTTCTTC. Based on the CDR3 plus reference TRBV15 and TRBJ2-1, the full variable domain is DAMVIQNPRYQVTQFGKPVTLSCSQTLNHNVMYWYQQKSSQAPKLLFHYYDKDFNNEADTPDNFQSRRPNTSFCFLDIRSPGLGDTAMYLCATSQDRGRSEQFFGPGTRLTVL.

V gene TRBV5-1 combines with J gene TRBJ1-1; TRBD1 is a possible D gene (5 bases). Trimming took 6 bases from V and 0 from J, leaving 21 bases between them. The CDR3 is 17 residues long. Looked up from germline, CDR1 is SGHRS and CDR2 is YFSETQ. The CDR3 sequence is CASNLAQGNGLNTEAFF. The CDR3 nucleotides are TGCGCCAGCAATCTCGCCCAGGGAAACGGACTGAACACTGAAGCTTTCTTT. Together with reference TRBV5-1 and TRBJ1-1, the CDR3 gives the full variable domain: KAGVTQTPRYLIKTRGQQVTLSCSPISGHRSVSWYQQTPGQGLQFLFEYFSETQRNKGNFPGRFSGRQFSNSRSEMNVSTLELGDSALYLCASNLAQGNGLNTEAFFGQGTRLTVV.

V gene TRBV7-3 combines with J gene TRBJ2-1, with TRBD2 matching 15 bases. Looked up from germline, CDR1 is SGHTA and CDR2 is FQGTGA. This CDR3 has 20 amino acids. V shed 1 base and J 0 bases; nucleotides not matched to a gene: 7. CDR3 sequence reads: CASSLKGTSGGSGSYNEQFF. The CDR3 nucleotides are TGTGCCAGCAGCTTAAAAGGGACTAGCGGGGGGTCAGGCTCCTACAATGAGCAGTTCTTC.

This rearrangement joins TRBV27 to TRBJ2-2, with no clear D. CDR1 is MNHEY, CDR2 SMNVEV, per germline (reference sequence). The CDR3 is 14 residues long. Trimming pared 3 bases from V and 4 bases from J, leaving 9 bases between. The CDR3 nucleotides read TGTGCCAGCAGTTTGCAAGGAGCCACCGGGGAGCTGTTTTTT. It specifies CASSLQGATGELFF.

This clone has just a few counts. This chain connects TRBV7-3 to TRBJ2-3; 13 nucleotides agree with TRBD2. Germline CDR1 is SGHTA and CDR2 is FQGTGA. The CDR3 loop spans 15 amino acids. V shed 5 bases, J shed 3 bases, and the junction held 2 bases outside the gene matches. As DNA, the CDR3 is TGTGCCAGCAGCCAGACTAGCGGGGGGACAGATACGCAGTATTTT. Amino acid sequence: CASSQTSGGTDTQYF.

V is TRBV5-1 and J is TRBJ1-5; 9 nucleotides align to TRBD1. The CDR3 runs 15 residues. V lost 5 bases, J lost 1 base, and 4 bases stayed unmatched. The germline gives CDR1 SGHRS, CDR2 YFSETQ. The CDR3 loop reads CASRGGTGSNQPQHF. DNA for the CDR3: TGCGCCAGCAGGGGAGGGACAGGGAGCAATCAGCCCCAGCATTTT. Supplemented by reference TRBV5-1 and TRBJ1-5, the full variable domain reads KAGVTQTPRYLIKTRGQQVTLSCSPISGHRSVSWYQQTPGQGLQFLFEYFSETQRNKGNFPGRFSGRQFSNSRSEMNVSTLELGDSALYLCASRGGTGSNQPQHFGDGTRLSIL.

The chain carries TRBV30 and TRBJ2-3; D possibly corresponds to TRBD2 (6 bases). The length of the CDR3 is 15 residues. Trimming removed 5 bases at V and 1 base at J, with 16 bases between. Per germline, CDR1 GTSNPN and CDR2 SVGIG (reference sequence). Here the CDR3 DNA reads TGTGCCTGGGACCCTGAGCGGGCCTGCACAGATACGCAGTATTTT. This codes for CAWDPERACTDTQYF.

The V call is TRBV18, the J call TRBJ1-5, with D possibly matching TRBD1 (5 bases). The ends were cut back, 6 bases at V and 0 bases at J, with 12 bases in the middle. Germline lookup yields CDR1 KGHSH and CDR2 LQKENI. The CDR3 length is 15 residues. The CDR3 protein is CASSLGQGSNQPQHF. The CDR3 DNA follows: TGTGCCAGCTCCCTCGGCCAGGGTAGCAATCAGCCCCAGCATTTT. Full variable domain (outside the CDR3, taken from reference TRBV18 and TRBJ1-5): NAGVMQNPRHLVRRRGQEARLRCSPMKGHSHVYWYRQLPEEGLKFMVYLQKENIIDESGMPKERFSAEFPKEGPSILRIQQVVRGDSAAYFCASSLGQGSNQPQHFGDGTRLSIL.

The V call is TRBV18, the J call TRBJ2-1, with 8 positions matching TRBD2. From germline, CDR1 is KGHSH and CDR2 LQKENI. The CDR3 runs to 15 residues. V lost 2 bases to trimming and J lost 3 bases; unmatched junction nucleotides: 3. The CDR3 here is CASSPMAGGYNEQFF. The DNA of the CDR3 is TGTGCCAGCTCACCAATGGCGGGGGGCTACAATGAGCAGTTCTTC.

The chain joins TRBV7-8 to TRBJ1-4, with TRBD1 matching over 7 bases. V was clipped by 4 bases and J by 6 bases; unmatched bases: 14. The germline CDR1 and CDR2 sequences are SGHVS and FQNEAQ. The CDR3 is made up of 17 amino acids. CDR3 sequence: CASSSKPGTEYDEKLFF. In DNA form, the CDR3 reads TGTGCCAGCAGCTCAAAGCCCGGGACAGAGTATGATGAAAAACTGTTTTTT.

This chain connects TRBV7-6 to TRBJ1-1; D remains unclear. Germline V gene sequence: CDR1 SGHVS, CDR2 FNYEAQ. The CDR3 contains 14 residues. Trimming left V 4 bases short and J 4 bases short, with 13 bases between. DNA for the CDR3: TGTGCCAGCAGCTATTTAGTAGTGGGCACTGAAGCTTTCTTT. Residues: CASSYLVVGTEAFF. The whole variable domain, remainder taken from reference TRBV7-6 and TRBJ1-1, is GAGVSQSPRYKVTKRGQDVALRCDPISGHVSLYWYRQALGQGPEFLTYFNYEAQQDKSGLPNDRFSAERPEGSISTLTIQRTEQRDSAMYRCASSYLVVGTEAFFGQGTRLTVV.

Here the CDR3 DNA reads TGTGCCAGCAAATCAAGGGGGGGGCTAAATCAGCCCCAGCATTTT. Translating gives CASKSRGGLNQPQHF. The J gene is TRBJ1-5, the V gene TRBV6-6; perhaps TRBD1 as D (6 bases). The CDR3 sequence is 15 residues long. Germline V lookup: CDR1 MNHNY, CDR2 SVGAGI (reference sequence). Trimming shortened V by 7 bases and J by 4 bases, and 17 bases separated the two germline ends.